This T cell receptor beta chain originates from a study of blood T cell repertoires in COVID-19. Background on the study: Sample material is recorded as cDNA or gDNA derived from T cells, B-cell-depleted T cells, or PBMCs.

This CDR3 has 13 amino acids. Trimming stripped 1 base from V and 7 bases from J, with 10 bases between. Germline-derived CDR1 and CDR2 are SNHLY and FYNNEI. Original methodology: Amplification of reference gene primers provided the estimated nucleated cell counts. TCRdb keeps only in-frame clones here, not all; method: immunoSEQ multiplex PCR. V and J calls and clone size are those listed in that table; D and trimming were worked out from the DNA. This table holds 250,000 to 350,000 clones, approximately 91% found once. Sequencing was done on a sample of peripheral blood. The clonotype originates from a woman aged 40 to 50 who had recovered from COVID-19. This chain uses TRBV2 with TRBJ1-2, with D tentatively TRBD1 (5 bases). The CDR3 DNA follows: TGTGCCAGCAGTGAAGGCACAAGGGGTGGCTACACCTTC. It is translated as CASSEGTRGGYTF.